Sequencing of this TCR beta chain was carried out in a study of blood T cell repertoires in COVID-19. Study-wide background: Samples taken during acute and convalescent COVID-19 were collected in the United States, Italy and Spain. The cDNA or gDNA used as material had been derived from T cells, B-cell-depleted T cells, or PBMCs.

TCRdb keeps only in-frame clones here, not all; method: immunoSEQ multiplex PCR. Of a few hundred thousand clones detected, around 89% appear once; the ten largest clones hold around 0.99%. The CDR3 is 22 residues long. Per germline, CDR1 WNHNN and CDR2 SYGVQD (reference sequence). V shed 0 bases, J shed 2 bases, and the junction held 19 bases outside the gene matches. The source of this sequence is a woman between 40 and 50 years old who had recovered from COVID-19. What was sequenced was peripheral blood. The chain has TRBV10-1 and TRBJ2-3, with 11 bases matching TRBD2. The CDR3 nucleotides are TGCGCCAGCAGTGAGTCGATTTGGCCTAGCGGGAGGCGAGGGTTGGTCACAGATACGCAGTATTTT. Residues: CASSESIWPSGRRGLVTDTQYF.